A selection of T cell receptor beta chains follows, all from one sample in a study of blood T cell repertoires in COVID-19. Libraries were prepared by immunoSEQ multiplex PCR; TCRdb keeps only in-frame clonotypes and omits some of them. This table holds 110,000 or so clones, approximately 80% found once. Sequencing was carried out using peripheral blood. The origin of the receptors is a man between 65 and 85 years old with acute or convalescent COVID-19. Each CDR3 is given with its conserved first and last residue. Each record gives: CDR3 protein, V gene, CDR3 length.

cdr3_aa: CASSLYGTDEAFF; v_call: TRBV5-1; cdr3_length: 13
cdr3_aa: CASSSRGQYNNEQFF; v_call: TRBV7-9; cdr3_length: 15
cdr3_aa: CASSPDRGSQPQHF; v_call: TRBV19; cdr3_length: 14
cdr3_aa: CASSQELAGGTGELFF; v_call: TRBV4-3; cdr3_length: 16
cdr3_aa: CASSLERGTDTQYF; v_call: TRBV5-4; cdr3_length: 14
cdr3_aa: CASSTGTGTFYEQYF; v_call: TRBV2; cdr3_length: 15
cdr3_aa: CASSYSGVRLYEQYF; v_call: TRBV6-6; cdr3_length: 15
cdr3_aa: CATSSPATGGETQYF; v_call: TRBV15; cdr3_length: 15
cdr3_aa: CASRSGERFYGYTF; v_call: TRBV21-1; cdr3_length: 14
cdr3_aa: CASSPSRDRERAEAFF; v_call: TRBV11-2; cdr3_length: 16
cdr3_aa: CASSPGGLGSPLHF; v_call: TRBV7-8; cdr3_length: 14
cdr3_aa: CASSDSQGSMNNQPQHF; v_call: TRBV6-4; cdr3_length: 17
cdr3_aa: CASSLGYRGLTGELFF; v_call: TRBV7-6; cdr3_length: 16
cdr3_aa: CASSQSTGTGLRETQYF; v_call: TRBV14; cdr3_length: 17
cdr3_aa: CASRPAGQSNQPQHF; v_call: TRBV25-1; cdr3_length: 15
cdr3_aa: CASSPRLYSYNEQFF; v_call: TRBV4-3; cdr3_length: 15
cdr3_aa: CASSQDGQDFRNTIYF; v_call: TRBV4-2; cdr3_length: 16
cdr3_aa: CASSQGLTDQETQYF; v_call: TRBV3-1/TRBV3-2; cdr3_length: 15
cdr3_aa: CASSLGTGRISYEQYF; v_call: TRBV7-9; cdr3_length: 16
cdr3_aa: CASSQDPTGEETQYF; v_call: TRBV4-2; cdr3_length: 15
cdr3_aa: CASSLSGGTEAFF; v_call: TRBV7-9; cdr3_length: 13
cdr3_aa: CASSSLQGAAGETQYF; v_call: TRBV28; cdr3_length: 16
cdr3_aa: CASSTTPNQPQHF; v_call: TRBV7-7; cdr3_length: 13
cdr3_aa: CASSPGGGTEAFF; v_call: TRBV6-6; cdr3_length: 13
cdr3_aa: CASSGQGGAAGELFF; v_call: TRBV2; cdr3_length: 15
cdr3_aa: CASKLDRVPYEQYF; v_call: TRBV28; cdr3_length: 14
cdr3_aa: CASRDRDNTEAFF; v_call: TRBV6-5; cdr3_length: 13
cdr3_aa: CASSDTPGQGLNYEQYF; v_call: TRBV2; cdr3_length: 17
cdr3_aa: CATSDRGDRAHEQYF; v_call: TRBV24-1; cdr3_length: 15
cdr3_aa: CASSLLRGLEATNEKLFF; v_call: TRBV28; cdr3_length: 18
cdr3_aa: CSIRQGPQSYEQYF; v_call: TRBV29-1; cdr3_length: 14
cdr3_aa: CASSLGGEQGYEQYF; v_call: TRBV5-4; cdr3_length: 15
cdr3_aa: CASSYEGAISNQPQHF; v_call: TRBV6-6; cdr3_length: 16
cdr3_aa: CASSPLAGLVGDTQYF; v_call: TRBV27; cdr3_length: 16
cdr3_aa: CASSLGVQKTEAFF; v_call: TRBV6-2/TRBV6-3; cdr3_length: 14
cdr3_aa: CASSPGTEGNIQYF; v_call: TRBV7-9; cdr3_length: 14
cdr3_aa: CASSARGSGNTIYF; v_call: TRBV9; cdr3_length: 14
cdr3_aa: CASRRRVGQTNTEAFF; v_call: TRBV11-2; cdr3_length: 16
cdr3_aa: CASSELALTGEQYF; v_call: TRBV2; cdr3_length: 14
cdr3_aa: CATSSNRASYEQYF; v_call: TRBV15; cdr3_length: 14
cdr3_aa: CASSIPGVNYGYTF; v_call: TRBV19; cdr3_length: 14
cdr3_aa: CASSPTGTGTFNQRPQHF; v_call: TRBV7-3; cdr3_length: 18
cdr3_aa: CASSEDRGQSSYEQYF; v_call: TRBV5-4; cdr3_length: 16
cdr3_aa: CASRSGQNTEAFF; v_call: TRBV7-3; cdr3_length: 13
cdr3_aa: CASRRQGRDQPQHF; v_call: TRBV18; cdr3_length: 14
cdr3_aa: CASSQVTAEPGNTIYF; v_call: TRBV4-1; cdr3_length: 16